This T cell receptor (beta chain) was captured in a study of T cell changes during pregnancy in multiple sclerosis (dated by TCRdb to between 2018 and 2021). At the level of the whole study: The study looked at changes in the T cell repertoire across pregnancy in women with multiple sclerosis.

V drops 3 bases and J drops 2 bases, leaving 19 bases in between. The germline V gene supplies CDR1 MGHRA and CDR2 YSYEKL. Reading from cysteine to phenylalanine, the CDR3 counts 18 amino acids. Of all the DNA, just the CDR3 is kept, 54 bases in frame from base 1. As concerns this clone: Its antigen is not yet known. The record has no base qualities; no much larger clone is one base away.

The library was prepared using the immunoSEQ multiplex PCR assay. TCRdb took over this immuneACCESS table, retaining in-frame rearrangements with V and J assigned. Such tables are incomplete; in checked studies, under half of the missing clones stem from an unresolved V gene, and the remainder is unexplained. For this sample there are fewer than 85,000 clones; about 90% appear just once. The ten largest clonotypes hold 1.5% to 2% of the sample. The receptor comes from a female donor in good health, enrolled as a control in a pregnancy study. The chain employs TRBV4-1 and TRBJ2-2; the D gene is perhaps TRBD2, from 6 matching bases. This specimen was peripheral blood, taken in the first trimester of pregnancy. The nucleotide sequence reads as follows: TGCGCCAGCAGCCAGAAGGAACGGGAGCCATCCAACACCGGGGAGCTGTTTTTT. The encoded protein is CASSQKEREPSNTGELFF.